The present T cell receptor (beta chain) was sequenced within a study of neurological immune-mediated disorders. Every sequencing run gave over 170 million TCR-beta sequences, taken from 15-18 subjects. In TCRdb, the 5' RACE reads were re-called with MiXCR into one record per CDR3 protein. The sample has approximately 37,000 distinct CDR3 sequences; approximately 3% are singletons. Documented time point: longitudinal time-point 1 (baseline). Stored at -80 C, 2 million PBMCs were the source of the unsorted libraries. V was pared by 3 bases and J by 1 base, with 2 bases of the junction left unmatched. Germline values: CDR1 SGHRS, CDR2 YFSETQ. The CDR3 sequence is 14 residues long. As to this clonotype: Its antigen is still unknown.

The study, taken as a whole, reports: HTLV-1-associated myelopathy displayed the greatest TCR clonal expansion, and multiple sclerosis exhibited the smallest, lower than that of healthy controls.

J is TRBJ2-5 and V is TRBV5-1; 8 bases are shared with TRBD2. The sequence was collected from a woman in her sixties or seventies with multiple sclerosis. Material: PBMCs. This chain's CDR3 is CASSSAGAQETQYF. CDR3 DNA sequence: TGCGCCAGCAGCTCAGCGGGGGCCCAAGAGACCCAGTACTTC.